The sequence of this T cell receptor (beta chain) was determined in a study of patients and donors after allogeneic stem cell transplantation. Via MiXCR, TCRdb re-called the RT-PCR reads, giving one row per CDR3 protein. This table has fewer than 75,000 distinct CDR3 sequences, more than 10% appearing once. This clonotype has more than one count but fewer than ten. Per the germline V gene, CDR1 is SGHKS and CDR2 is YYEKEE (reference sequence). This CDR3 region has 14 residues. V was clipped by 0 bases and J by 5 bases, with 11 bases between them. The source material was blood, either unsorted or a sorted T cell fraction (not recorded which). The TCR comes from a human donor who was either an allogeneic HSCT recipient or a stem cell or donor lymphocyte infusion donor (not recorded which). It is not recorded whose cells these are; they may come from a transplant donor. The rearrangement joins TRBV5-5 to TRBJ1-1; D is perhaps TRBD1 (5 bases). The DNA of the CDR3 is TGTGCCAGCAGCTTGGTGGCAGGGAGGACTGAAGCTTTCTTT. It yields the protein CASSLVAGRTEAFF. The variable domain in full, completed from reference TRBV5-5 and TRBJ1-1, reads DAGVTQSPTHLIKTRGQQVTLRCSPISGHKSVSWYQQVLGQGPQFIFQYYEKEERGRGNFPDRFSARQFPNYSSELNVNALLLGDSALYLCASSLVAGRTEAFFGQGTRLTVV.